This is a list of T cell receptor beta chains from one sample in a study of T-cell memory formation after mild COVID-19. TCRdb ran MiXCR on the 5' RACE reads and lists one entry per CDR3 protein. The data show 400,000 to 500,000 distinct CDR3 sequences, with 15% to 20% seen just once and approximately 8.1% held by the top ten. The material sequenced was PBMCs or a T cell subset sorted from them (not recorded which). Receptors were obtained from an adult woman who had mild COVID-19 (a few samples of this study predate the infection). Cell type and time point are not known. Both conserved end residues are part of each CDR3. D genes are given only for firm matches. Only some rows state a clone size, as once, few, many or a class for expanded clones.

cdr3_aa: CAGRGVTGELFF
cdr3_nt: TGTGCCGGACGGGGGGTTACCGGGGAGCTGTTTTTT
clone_size: few
j_call: TRBJ2-2
v_call: TRBV2
d_call: TRBD2

cdr3_aa: CASGGSAYGYTF
cdr3_nt: TGTGCCAGCGGGGGCAGTGCCTATGGCTACACCTTC
clone_size: many
j_call: TRBJ1-2
v_call: TRBV11-3
d_call: NA

cdr3_aa: CASSLYRDSYEQYF
cdr3_nt: TGTGCCAGCAGCCTCTACAGGGACTCCTACGAGCAGTACTTC
clone_size: few
j_call: TRBJ2-7
v_call: TRBV14
d_call: NA

cdr3_aa: CATSDTDRGTGELFF
cdr3_nt: TGTGCCACCAGTGATACGGACAGGGGCACCGGGGAGCTGTTTTTT
clone_size: few
j_call: TRBJ2-2
v_call: TRBV24-1
d_call: TRBD1

cdr3_aa: CSARDRNSVSPLHF
cdr3_nt: TGCAGTGCTAGAGATCGGAATAGTGTATCACCCCTCCACTTT
clone_size: few
j_call: TRBJ1-6
v_call: TRBV20-1
d_call: NA

cdr3_aa: CAISLYTYEQYF
cdr3_nt: TGTGCCATCAGTCTGTACACCTACGAGCAGTACTTC
clone_size: NA
j_call: TRBJ2-7
v_call: TRBV10-3
d_call: NA

cdr3_aa: CASSFSRQGPGELFF
cdr3_nt: TGTGCCAGCAGTTTCTCTCGACAGGGCCCCGGGGAGCTGTTTTTT
clone_size: few
j_call: TRBJ2-2
v_call: TRBV12-3/TRBV12-4
d_call: TRBD1

cdr3_aa: CASNQDRLNTEAFF
cdr3_nt: TGTGCCAGCAATCAGGACCGGCTAAACACTGAAGCTTTCTTT
clone_size: few
j_call: TRBJ1-1
v_call: TRBV2
d_call: NA

cdr3_aa: CSAERLAPQETQYF
cdr3_nt: TGCAGTGCTGAGCGACTAGCCCCCCAAGAGACCCAGTACTTC
clone_size: NA
j_call: TRBJ2-5
v_call: TRBV20-1
d_call: TRBD2

cdr3_aa: CASSLSAAGTRTDTQYF
cdr3_nt: TGTGCCAGCAGCTTATCGGCAGCGGGGACACGCACAGATACGCAGTATTTT
clone_size: NA
j_call: TRBJ2-3
v_call: TRBV7-2
d_call: NA

cdr3_aa: CASSISGANTEAFF
cdr3_nt: TGCGCCAGCAGCATTTCGGGGGCTAACACTGAAGCTTTCTTT
clone_size: NA
j_call: TRBJ1-1
v_call: TRBV5-1
d_call: NA

cdr3_aa: CASSQRGRSGETQYF
cdr3_nt: TGTGCCAGCAGCCAACGGGGGCGGAGCGGGGAGACCCAGTACTTC
clone_size: NA
j_call: TRBJ2-5
v_call: TRBV14
d_call: NA

cdr3_aa: CASSDGLNTEAFF
cdr3_nt: TGTGCCAGCAGTGACGGGCTGAACACTGAAGCTTTCTTT
clone_size: few
j_call: TRBJ1-1
v_call: TRBV6-4
d_call: NA

cdr3_aa: CASSLATGIQTQYF
cdr3_nt: TGTGCCAGCAGTTTAGCCACAGGGATACAGACCCAGTACTTC
clone_size: few
j_call: TRBJ2-5
v_call: TRBV12-3/TRBV12-4
d_call: NA

cdr3_aa: CASMYRGSYEQYF
cdr3_nt: TGTGCCAGCATGTACAGGGGTAGCTACGAGCAGTACTTC
clone_size: few
j_call: TRBJ2-7
v_call: TRBV6-5
d_call: TRBD1

cdr3_aa: CASSLAQLQGNEQFF
cdr3_nt: TGCGCCAGCAGCTTGGCCCAATTACAGGGAAATGAGCAGTTCTTC
clone_size: NA
j_call: TRBJ2-1
v_call: TRBV5-1
d_call: NA

cdr3_aa: CASSQESQGQPSYEQYF
cdr3_nt: TGTGCCAGCAGCCAAGAAAGTCAGGGCCAACCTTCCTACGAGCAGTACTTC
clone_size: many
j_call: TRBJ2-7
v_call: TRBV4-2
d_call: NA

cdr3_aa: CASSQVSRTTDTQYF
cdr3_nt: TGCGCCAGCAGCCAAGTGTCTCGTACCACAGATACGCAGTATTTT
clone_size: NA
j_call: TRBJ2-3
v_call: TRBV4-3
d_call: NA

cdr3_aa: CASSLAEMDGYTF
cdr3_nt: TGTGCCAGCTCACTTGCTGAGATGGATGGCTACACCTTC
clone_size: NA
j_call: TRBJ1-2
v_call: TRBV18
d_call: NA

cdr3_aa: CASRDPAYNEQFF
cdr3_nt: TGCGCCAGCAGGGACCCCGCCTACAATGAGCAGTTCTTC
clone_size: NA
j_call: TRBJ2-1
v_call: TRBV10-2
d_call: NA

cdr3_aa: CASSPGTSHEQFF
cdr3_nt: TGTGCCAGCAGCCCGGGGACTAGTCATGAGCAGTTCTTC
clone_size: NA
j_call: TRBJ2-1
v_call: TRBV7-3
d_call: TRBD2

cdr3_aa: CASSRLGGPSDTQYF
cdr3_nt: TGTGCCAGCAGTCGACTAGGAGGACCTTCAGATACGCAGTATTTT
clone_size: NA
j_call: TRBJ2-3
v_call: TRBV6-5
d_call: NA

cdr3_aa: CASSLGRTGLAKNIQYF
cdr3_nt: TGTGCCAGCAGCTTAGGCAGGACAGGCCTAGCCAAAAACATTCAGTACTTC
clone_size: few
j_call: TRBJ2-4
v_call: TRBV7-8
d_call: TRBD1

cdr3_aa: CASSFSGLVGTDTQYF
cdr3_nt: TGTGCCAGCAGCTTTTCGGGACTAGTTGGAACAGATACGCAGTATTTT
clone_size: few
j_call: TRBJ2-3
v_call: TRBV7-2
d_call: TRBD2

cdr3_aa: CASSLGTGGGEQFF
cdr3_nt: TGTGCCAGCAGTCTTGGGACAGGGGGAGGTGAGCAGTTCTTC
clone_size: NA
j_call: TRBJ2-1
v_call: TRBV3-1
d_call: TRBD1

cdr3_aa: CASSYSGRGSEQYF
cdr3_nt: TGCGCCAGCAGCTATAGCGGGAGAGGCAGCGAGCAGTACTTC
clone_size: NA
j_call: TRBJ2-7
v_call: TRBV5-1
d_call: TRBD2

cdr3_aa: CASSFGGTETQYF
cdr3_nt: TGTGCCAGCAGTTTCGGCGGCACGGAGACCCAGTACTTC
clone_size: few
j_call: TRBJ2-5
v_call: TRBV12-3/TRBV12-4
d_call: NA

cdr3_aa: CATSRWGSGQPQHF
cdr3_nt: TGTGCCACCAGCAGATGGGGGTCAGGGCAGCCCCAGCATTTT
clone_size: NA
j_call: TRBJ1-5
v_call: TRBV15
d_call: NA

cdr3_aa: CATSDLPGQGAGEQFF
cdr3_nt: TGTGCCACCAGTGATCTCCCGGGACAGGGGGCTGGAGAGCAGTTCTTC
clone_size: many
j_call: TRBJ2-1
v_call: TRBV24-1
d_call: TRBD1

cdr3_aa: CASSPPRLRGSVETQYF
cdr3_nt: TGTGCCAGCTCACCACCGCGACTCAGGGGAAGCGTCGAGACCCAGTACTTC
clone_size: NA
j_call: TRBJ2-5
v_call: TRBV18
d_call: NA

cdr3_aa: CATSRDFPMGYTF
cdr3_nt: TGTGCCACCAGCAGAGATTTCCCCATGGGCTACACCTTC
clone_size: many
j_call: TRBJ1-2
v_call: TRBV15
d_call: NA

cdr3_aa: CASTREGMLFF
cdr3_nt: TGTGCCAGCACCCGGGAGGGAATGCTGTTTTTT
clone_size: NA
j_call: TRBJ2-2
v_call: TRBV2
d_call: TRBD2

cdr3_aa: CASVWGTSTDTQYF
cdr3_nt: TGTGCCAGCGTCTGGGGGACTAGCACAGATACGCAGTATTTT
clone_size: NA
j_call: TRBJ2-3
v_call: TRBV6-2/TRBV6-3
d_call: NA

cdr3_aa: CASSMGLDEKLFF
cdr3_nt: TGCGCCAGCAGCATGGGACTTGATGAAAAACTGTTTTTT
clone_size: few
j_call: TRBJ1-4
v_call: TRBV5-1
d_call: NA

cdr3_aa: CASSLTGKLGSPLHF
cdr3_nt: TGTGCCAGCAGCTTAACGGGAAAGTTGGGTTCACCCCTCCACTTT
clone_size: NA
j_call: TRBJ1-6
v_call: TRBV7-9
d_call: NA

cdr3_aa: CALDRGAGVVRYEQYF
cdr3_nt: TGTGCCTTAGACCGAGGAGCGGGAGTGGTTCGATACGAGCAGTACTTC
clone_size: NA
j_call: TRBJ2-7
v_call: TRBV30
d_call: TRBD2

cdr3_aa: CASSLPGLASSSGELFF
cdr3_nt: TGTGCCAGCAGTCTACCGGGACTAGCTTCATCCTCCGGGGAGCTGTTTTTT
clone_size: few
j_call: TRBJ2-2
v_call: TRBV2
d_call: TRBD2

cdr3_aa: CASRFRPGSDYGYTF
cdr3_nt: TGTGCCAGCCGGTTCCGTCCGGGGAGCGACTATGGCTACACCTTC
clone_size: once
j_call: TRBJ1-2
v_call: TRBV6-5
d_call: NA